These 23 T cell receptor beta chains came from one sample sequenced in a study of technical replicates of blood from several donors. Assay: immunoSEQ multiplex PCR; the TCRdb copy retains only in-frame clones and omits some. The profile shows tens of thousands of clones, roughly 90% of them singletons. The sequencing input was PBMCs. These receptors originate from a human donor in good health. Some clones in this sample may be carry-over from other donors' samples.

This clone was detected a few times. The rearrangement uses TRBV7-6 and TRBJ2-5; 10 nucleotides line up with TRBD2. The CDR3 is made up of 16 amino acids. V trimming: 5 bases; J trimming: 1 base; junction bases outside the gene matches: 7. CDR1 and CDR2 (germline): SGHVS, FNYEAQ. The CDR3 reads CASSQNSGGTQETQYF. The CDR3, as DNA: TGTGCCAGCAGCCAAAATAGCGGGGGGACCCAAGAGACCCAGTACTTC.

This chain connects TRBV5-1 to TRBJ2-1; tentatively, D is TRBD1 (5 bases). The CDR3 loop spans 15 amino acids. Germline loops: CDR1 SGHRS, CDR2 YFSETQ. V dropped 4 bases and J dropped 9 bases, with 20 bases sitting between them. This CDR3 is CASSPGLALGVEQFF. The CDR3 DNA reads TGCGCCAGCAGCCCAGGGCTCGCGTTGGGTGTTGAGCAGTTCTTC.

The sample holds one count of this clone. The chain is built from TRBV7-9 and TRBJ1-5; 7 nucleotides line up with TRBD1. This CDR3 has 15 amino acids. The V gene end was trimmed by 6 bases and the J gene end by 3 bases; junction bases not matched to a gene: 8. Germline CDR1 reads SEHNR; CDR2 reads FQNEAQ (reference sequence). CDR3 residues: CASSRGLKPNQPQHF. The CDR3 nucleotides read TGTGCCAGCAGTAGGGGGCTCAAACCCAATCAGCCCCAGCATTTT.

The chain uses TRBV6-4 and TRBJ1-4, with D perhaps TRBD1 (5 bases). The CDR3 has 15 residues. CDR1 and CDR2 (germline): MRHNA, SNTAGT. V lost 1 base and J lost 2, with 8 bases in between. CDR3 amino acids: CASSDWGVTNEKLFF. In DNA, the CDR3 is TGTGCCAGCAGTGACTGGGGGGTGACTAATGAAAAACTGTTTTTT.

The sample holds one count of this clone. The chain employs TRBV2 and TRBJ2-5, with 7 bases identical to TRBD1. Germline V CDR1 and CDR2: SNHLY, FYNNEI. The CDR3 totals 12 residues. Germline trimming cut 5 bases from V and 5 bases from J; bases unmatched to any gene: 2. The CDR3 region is CASSRQGETQYF. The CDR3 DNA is TGTGCCAGCAGTAGACAGGGTGAGACCCAGTACTTC. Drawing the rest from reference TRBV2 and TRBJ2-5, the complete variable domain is EPEVTQTPSHQVTQMGQEVILRCVPISNHLYFYWYRQILGQKVEFLVSFYNNEISEKSEIFDDQFSVERPDGSNFTLKIRSTKLEDSAMYFCASSRQGETQYFGPGTRLLVL.

The CDR3 DNA is TGCGCCAGCAGCCAAACAGGGTATGGGGAATACGAGCAGTACTTC. This gives the protein CASSQTGYGEYEQYF. This sequence joins TRBV4-1 and TRBJ2-7, with D perhaps TRBD1 (6 bases). Germline CDR1 reads MGHRA; CDR2 reads YSYEKL. The CDR3 contains 15 residues. Trimming removed 2 bases at V and 4 bases at J, with 15 bases between.

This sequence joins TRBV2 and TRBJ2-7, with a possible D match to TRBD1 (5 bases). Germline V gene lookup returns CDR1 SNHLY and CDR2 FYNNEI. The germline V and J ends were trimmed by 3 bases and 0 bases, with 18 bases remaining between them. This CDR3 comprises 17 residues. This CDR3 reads CASSDPEQDPSSYEQYF. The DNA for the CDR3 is TGTGCCAGCAGTGACCCCGAACAGGATCCTAGCTCCTACGAGCAGTACTTC. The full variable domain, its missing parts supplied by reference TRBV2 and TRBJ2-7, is EPEVTQTPSHQVTQMGQEVILRCVPISNHLYFYWYRQILGQKVEFLVSFYNNEISEKSEIFDDQFSVERPDGSNFTLKIRSTKLEDSAMYFCASSDPEQDPSSYEQYFGPGTRLTVT.

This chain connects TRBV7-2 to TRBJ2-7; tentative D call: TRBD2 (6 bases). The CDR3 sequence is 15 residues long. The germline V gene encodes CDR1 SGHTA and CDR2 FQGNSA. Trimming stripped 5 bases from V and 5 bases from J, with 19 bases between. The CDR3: CASSPTRTNSDEQYF. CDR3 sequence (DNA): TGTGCCAGCAGCCCTACCCGGACTAATTCGGACGAGCAGTACTTC. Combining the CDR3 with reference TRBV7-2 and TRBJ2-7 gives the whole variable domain GAGVSQSPSNKVTEKGKDVELRCDPISGHTALYWYRQSLGQGLEFLIYFQGNSAPDKSGLPSDRFSAERTGGSVSTLTIQRTQQEDSAVYLCASSPTRTNSDEQYFGPGTRLTVT.

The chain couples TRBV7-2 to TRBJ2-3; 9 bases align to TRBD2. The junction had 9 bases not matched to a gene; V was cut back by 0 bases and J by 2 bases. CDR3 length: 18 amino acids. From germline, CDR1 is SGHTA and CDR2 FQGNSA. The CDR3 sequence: CASSLASRRGGPTDTQYF. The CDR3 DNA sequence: TGTGCCAGCAGCTTAGCCTCGCGGCGGGGGGGCCCCACAGATACGCAGTATTTT.

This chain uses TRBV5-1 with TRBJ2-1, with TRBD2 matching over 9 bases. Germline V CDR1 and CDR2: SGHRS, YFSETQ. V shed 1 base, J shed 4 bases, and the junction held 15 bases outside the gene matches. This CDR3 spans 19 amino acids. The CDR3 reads CASSLRGMVAGAVYNEQFF. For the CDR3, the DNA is TGCGCCAGCAGCTTGAGGGGTATGGTAGCGGGGGCCGTTTACAATGAGCAGTTCTTC.

The CDR3 sequence is CASSPRDSQETQYF. CDR3 bases: TGTGCCAGCAGTCCCCGGGACAGCCAAGAGACCCAGTACTTC. The gene calls are TRBV6-1 and TRBJ2-5; 7 positions match TRBD1. Germline CDR1 reads MNHNS; CDR2 reads SASEGT. This CDR3 contains 14 residues. V shed 5 bases and J 1 base; nucleotides not matched to a gene: 4.

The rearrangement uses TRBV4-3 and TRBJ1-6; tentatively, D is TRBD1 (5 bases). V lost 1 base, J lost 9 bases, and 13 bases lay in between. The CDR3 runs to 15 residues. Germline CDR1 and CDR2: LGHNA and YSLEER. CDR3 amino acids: CASSQGGRVGSPLHF. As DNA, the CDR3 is TGCGCCAGCAGCCAAGGTGGCAGGGTGGGTTCACCCCTCCACTTT.

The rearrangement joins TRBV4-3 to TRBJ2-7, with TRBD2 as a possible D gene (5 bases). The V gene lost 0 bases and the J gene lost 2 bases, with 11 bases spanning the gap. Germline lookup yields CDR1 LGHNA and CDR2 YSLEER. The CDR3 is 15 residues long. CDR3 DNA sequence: TGCGCCAGCAGCCAAGATTTTGAGGGTACCTACGAGCAGTACTTC. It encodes CASSQDFEGTYEQYF.

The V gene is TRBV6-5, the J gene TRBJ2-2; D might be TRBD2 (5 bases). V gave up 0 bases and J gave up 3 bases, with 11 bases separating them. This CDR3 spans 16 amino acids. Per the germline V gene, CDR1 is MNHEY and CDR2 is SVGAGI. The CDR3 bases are TGTGCCAGCAGTTACTCGTGGGCTAGCTACACCGGGGAGCTGTTTTTT. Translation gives CASSYSWASYTGELFF.

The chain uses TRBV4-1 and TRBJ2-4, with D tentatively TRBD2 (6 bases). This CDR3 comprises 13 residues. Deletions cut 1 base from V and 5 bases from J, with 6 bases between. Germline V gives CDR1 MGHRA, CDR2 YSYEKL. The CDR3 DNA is TGCGCCAGCAGCCAAGCGGGGGAAAACATTCAGTACTTC. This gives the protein CASSQAGENIQYF.

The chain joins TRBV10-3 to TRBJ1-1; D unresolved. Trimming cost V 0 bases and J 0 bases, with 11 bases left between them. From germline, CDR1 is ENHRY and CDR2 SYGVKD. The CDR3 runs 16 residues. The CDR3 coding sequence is TGTGCCATCAGTGAGTCGAACCGGGGTGTGAACACTGAAGCTTTCTTT. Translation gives CAISESNRGVNTEAFF.

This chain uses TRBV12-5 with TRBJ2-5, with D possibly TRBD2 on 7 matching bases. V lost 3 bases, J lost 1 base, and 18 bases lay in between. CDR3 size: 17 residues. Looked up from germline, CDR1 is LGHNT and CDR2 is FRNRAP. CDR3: CASGFGMGGGVQETQYF. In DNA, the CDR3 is TGTGCTAGTGGTTTTGGGATGGGGGGGGGCGTCCAAGAGACCCAGTACTTC.

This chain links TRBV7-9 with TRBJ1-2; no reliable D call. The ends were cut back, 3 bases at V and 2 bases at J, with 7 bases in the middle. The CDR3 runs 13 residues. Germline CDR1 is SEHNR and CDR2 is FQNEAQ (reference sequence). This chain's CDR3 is CASSLAINYGYTF. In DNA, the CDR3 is TGTGCCAGCAGCTTGGCCATAAACTATGGCTACACCTTC.

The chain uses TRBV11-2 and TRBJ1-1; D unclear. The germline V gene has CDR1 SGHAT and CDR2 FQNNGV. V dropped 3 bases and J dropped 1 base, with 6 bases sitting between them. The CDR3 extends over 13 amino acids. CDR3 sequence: CASSFTANTEAFF. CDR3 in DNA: TGTGCCAGCAGCTTTACAGCGAACACTGAAGCTTTCTTT.

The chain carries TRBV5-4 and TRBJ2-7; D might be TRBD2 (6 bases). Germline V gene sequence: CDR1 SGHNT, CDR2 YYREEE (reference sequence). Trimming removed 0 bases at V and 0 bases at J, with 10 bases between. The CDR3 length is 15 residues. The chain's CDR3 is CASSLGRGTSYEQYF. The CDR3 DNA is TGTGCCAGCAGCTTGGGGCGGGGCACCTCCTACGAGCAGTACTTC.

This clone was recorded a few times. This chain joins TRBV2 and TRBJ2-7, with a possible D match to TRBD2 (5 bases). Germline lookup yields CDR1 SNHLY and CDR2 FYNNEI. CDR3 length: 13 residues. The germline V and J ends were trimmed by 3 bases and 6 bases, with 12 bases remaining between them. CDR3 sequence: CASSESPRGEQYF. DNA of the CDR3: TGTGCCAGCAGTGAGTCCCCTCGGGGCGAGCAGTACTTC.

The CDR3 loop is CASSHPGRGTNNEQFF. The CDR3 nucleotides are TGCGCCAGCAGCCATCCAGGACGGGGGACCAACAATGAGCAGTTCTTC. This sequence joins TRBV4-1 and TRBJ2-1; possible D gene TRBD2, 6 bases. Germline V CDR1 and CDR2: MGHRA, YSYEKL. The ends were cut back, 3 bases at V and 5 bases at J, with 17 bases in the middle. The length of the CDR3 is 16 residues.

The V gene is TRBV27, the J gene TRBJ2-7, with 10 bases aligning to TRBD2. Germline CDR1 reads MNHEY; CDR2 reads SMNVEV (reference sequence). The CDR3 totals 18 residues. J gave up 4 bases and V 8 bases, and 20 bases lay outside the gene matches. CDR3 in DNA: TGTGCCAGCGCAAGCGCCACTTTAGCGGGGGGCCCGGATTACGAGCAGTACTTC. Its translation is CASASATLAGGPDYEQYF.